Following are 23 T cell receptor beta chains from one sample sequenced in a study of T cell repertoires in cytomegalovirus infection. TCRdb re-derived calls from the reads in MiXCR, one entry per CDR3 protein. The table shows approximately 730,000 distinct CDR3 sequences, with 33% occurring only once. For these receptors, no antigen is known. The sample in question was cultured PBMCs, obtained from culture after CMV antigen stimulation. All receptors come from a human donor in good health (CMV status not recorded). Some clones in this sample may be carry-over from other donors' samples.

At least ten counts were recorded for this clonotype. This chain joins TRBV7-2 and TRBJ2-7, with 8 bases matching TRBD1. The V gene end was trimmed by 6 bases and the J gene end by 5 bases; junction bases not matched to a gene: 12. Germline-derived CDR1 and CDR2 are SGHTA and FQGNSA. CDR3 size: 15 residues. The CDR3 DNA sequence: TGTGCCAGCAGTCGCAGGGGGCGAGATTGGGACGAGCAGTACTTC. This translates into CASSRRGRDWDEQYF.

This chain links TRBV20-1 with TRBJ2-2, with D unresolved. The germline V gene encodes CDR1 DFQATT and CDR2 SNEGSKA (reference sequence). Trimming took off 0 bases at V and 6 bases at J, with 14 bases between the two ends. The CDR3 is 15 amino acids. The CDR3 region has the DNA TGCAGTGCTAGAGATGTGAGTGAAAAGCCCGGGGAGCTGTTTTTT. Its translation is CSARDVSEKPGELFF.

This clonotype was observed at least ten times. The rearrangement joins TRBV7-2 to TRBJ2-1, with TRBD2 matching 10 bases. CDR1 and CDR2 from the germline V gene are SGHTA and FQGNSA. CDR3 length: 15 residues. The V segment lost 3 bases and the J segment 5 bases; nucleotides outside the gene matches: 4. CDR3 nucleotides: TGTGCCAGCAGCTTGCTAGCGGGGGAAAACAATGAGCAGTTCTTC. Its translation: CASSLLAGENNEQFF.

This chain links TRBV5-1 with TRBJ2-5; 7 bases are shared with TRBD2. Germline V gene data show CDR1 as SGHRS and CDR2 as YFSETQ. The CDR3 is made up of 13 amino acids. V trimming: 3 bases; J trimming: 5 bases; junction bases outside the gene matches: 4. DNA of the CDR3: TGCGCCAGCAGCTCGACTAGCTTTGAGACCCAGTACTTC. Protein: CASSSTSFETQYF.

The rearrangement uses TRBV7-6 and TRBJ2-3; 8 bases match TRBD2. Germline trimming cut 5 bases from V and 5 bases from J; bases unmatched to any gene: 9. The germline gives CDR1 SGHVS, CDR2 FNYEAQ. CDR3 size: 15 residues. The CDR3 loop reads CASSPQRGPGDTQYF. The CDR3 coding sequence is TGTGCCAGCAGCCCCCAGCGGGGGCCGGGAGATACGCAGTATTTT.

The V and J genes are TRBV6-1 and TRBJ2-2; maybe TRBD2 (7 bases). The germline gives CDR1 MNHNS, CDR2 SASEGT. The ends were cut back, 4 bases at V and 4 bases at J, with 19 bases in the middle. This CDR3 is built from 17 residues. The CDR3 sequence is CASSGPVGRGGTGELFF. The CDR3 nucleotides read TGTGCCAGCAGTGGACCGGTGGGGAGGGGGGGCACCGGGGAGCTGTTTTTT.

V gene TRBV20-1 combines with J gene TRBJ2-2; no clear D. The CDR3 consists of 13 residues. Trimming shortened V by 5 bases and J by 1 base, and 8 bases separated the two germline ends. Germline assignment: CDR1 DFQATT and CDR2 SNEGSKA (reference sequence). CDR3 coding DNA: TGCAGTGCTGGGAAACAGAACACCGGGGAGCTGTTTTTT. It codes for CSAGKQNTGELFF.

A few counts support this clonotype. This chain joins TRBV12-3 or TRBV12-4 and TRBJ2-1; 9 bases line up with TRBD2. The CDR3 spans 17 residues. The junction had 10 bases not matched to a gene; V was cut back by 0 bases and J by 7 bases. CDR3 sequence reads: CASSLASGRATLNEQFF. CDR3 DNA: TGTGCCAGCAGTTTAGCTAGCGGGAGAGCTACGTTGAATGAGCAGTTCTTC.

This clonotype was seen a handful of times. The rearrangement uses TRBV20-1 and TRBJ1-5, with D possibly being TRBD1 (6 bases). Germline V CDR1 and CDR2: DFQATT, SNEGSKA (reference sequence). The CDR3 sequence is 14 residues long. V lost 2 bases and J 1 base, leaving 9 bases between the germline ends. CDR3 coding DNA: TGCAGTGCTAGATATAGGGGGAGCAATCAGCCCCAGCATTTT. It is translated as CSARYRGSNQPQHF.

This clonotype was observed a handful of times. The V call is TRBV7-9, the J call TRBJ1-5; D unclear. CDR3 length equals 13 residues. The ends were cut back, 3 bases at V and 7 bases at J, with 10 bases in the middle. Germline values: CDR1 SEHNR, CDR2 FQNEAQ (reference sequence). As DNA, the CDR3 is TGTGCCAGCAGCTTGAACACAGTCCAGCCCCAGCATTTT. Its translation: CASSLNTVQPQHF.

The chain recombines TRBV5-4 with TRBJ1-1, with 8 bases aligning to TRBD1. The germline gives CDR1 SGHNT, CDR2 YYREEE (reference sequence). V trimming: 2 bases; J trimming: 4 bases; junction bases outside the gene matches: 4. The length of the CDR3 is 14 residues. CDR3: CASSLSGGSTEAFF. The CDR3 coding sequence is TGTGCCAGCAGCTTATCAGGGGGCAGCACTGAAGCTTTCTTT.

This chain connects TRBV7-8 to TRBJ2-7, with D hard to call. The CDR3 covers 14 residues. V was pared by 1 base and J by 4 bases, with 11 bases between. CDR1 is SGHVS and CDR2 is FQNEAQ in the germline V gene. DNA of the CDR3: TGTGCCAGCAGCTTAGGGCCGAATGGGTACGAGCAGTACTTC. Amino acids: CASSLGPNGYEQYF.

The V gene is TRBV19, the J gene TRBJ2-7; TRBD1 agrees at 10 bases. The V and J ends lost 5 bases and 4 bases, in that order; junction bases with no gene match: 11. In germline, CDR1 is LNHDA, CDR2 SQIVND (reference sequence). The CDR3 runs to 16 residues. The CDR3 loop reads CASSWGTGTGEYEQYF. CDR3 DNA sequence: TGTGCCAGTAGTTGGGGGACCGGGACAGGGGAGTACGAGCAGTACTTC.

This chain joins TRBV28 and TRBJ2-7; perhaps TRBD1 as D (6 bases). In germline, CDR1 is MDHEN, CDR2 SYDVKM. This CDR3 has 16 residues. Trimming took off 6 bases at V and 0 bases at J, with 18 bases between the two ends. The CDR3 nucleotides read TGTGCCAGCAGCTCGCCCGGGACACCTAGCTCCTACGAGCAGTACTTC. It encodes CASSSPGTPSSYEQYF.

The chain combines TRBV2 with TRBJ2-1; a possible D gene is TRBD2 (5 bases). Trimming pared 3 bases from V and 15 bases from J, leaving 15 bases between. Germline V gene data show CDR1 as SNHLY and CDR2 as FYNNEI. This CDR3 spans 12 amino acids. CDR3 nucleotide sequence: TGTGCCAGCAGTGATGACTACTATCTACCGTTCTTC. Translating it yields CASSDDYYLPFF.

The rearrangement links TRBV2 to TRBJ1-1, with D possibly matching TRBD1 (5 bases). The CDR3 contains 14 residues. Trimming took off 7 bases at V and 5 bases at J, with 17 bases between the two ends. The germline gives CDR1 SNHLY, CDR2 FYNNEI. The CDR3 DNA is TGTGCCAGCACAATGGGAGGAAGGGGAACTGAAGCTTTCTTT. Its protein product is CASTMGGRGTEAFF.

This chain links TRBV19 with TRBJ2-1; 7 positions agree with TRBD1. Germline V gene sequence: CDR1 LNHDA, CDR2 SQIVND (reference sequence). The CDR3 length is 14 residues. V shed 4 bases and J 10 bases; nucleotides not matched to a gene: 10. The CDR3 reads CASSRSPGGMEQFF. The CDR3 bases are TGTGCCAGTAGTAGGTCCCCAGGGGGTATGGAGCAGTTCTTC.

This clonotype was found a few times. The rearrangement uses TRBV3-1 and TRBJ2-5; D not certain. CDR3 length: 13 residues. Germline V CDR1 and CDR2: LGHDT, YNNKEL (reference sequence). The germline V and J ends were trimmed by 1 base and 4 bases, with 7 bases remaining between them. The chain's CDR3 is CASSQVLRETQYF. Written as DNA, the CDR3 is TGTGCCAGCAGCCAAGTTCTAAGAGAGACCCAGTACTTC.

This clonotype has ten or more counts. J is TRBJ2-2 and V is TRBV7-2; the D is unclear. CDR1 SGHTA and CDR2 FQGNSA come from the germline V gene. The CDR3 runs to 18 residues. V dropped 1 base and J dropped 2 bases, with 17 bases sitting between them. Here the CDR3 DNA reads TGTGCCAGCAGCTTAGGTGTTCCAGGCCCCCCCAACACCGGGGAGCTGTTTTTT. Translated, it gives CASSLGVPGPPNTGELFF.

The V gene is TRBV19, the J gene TRBJ1-6; D is uncertain. This CDR3 contains 14 residues. CDR1 is LNHDA, CDR2 SQIVND, per germline (reference sequence). V lost 5 bases and J 10 bases, leaving 15 bases between the germline ends. CDR3 amino acids: CASSPYQWGSPLHF. The CDR3 region has the DNA TGTGCCAGTAGTCCCTACCAATGGGGATCACCCCTCCACTTT.

The rearrangement uses TRBV7-6 and TRBJ2-7; D is unclear. This CDR3 comprises 12 residues. Per the germline V gene, CDR1 is SGHVS and CDR2 is FNYEAQ. The germline V and J ends were trimmed by 5 bases and 0 bases, with 5 bases remaining between them. CDR3 nucleotides: TGTGCCAGCAGCGAGGCCTCCTACGAGCAGTACGTC. Its translation is CASSEASYEQYV.

There are a few counts of this clonotype. The V gene is TRBV2, the J gene TRBJ2-1, with D tentatively TRBD2 (5 bases). Germline V lookup: CDR1 SNHLY, CDR2 FYNNEI. V was cut by 4 bases and J by 0 bases, with 7 bases left in between. The CDR3 loop spans 14 amino acids. CDR3 DNA sequence: TGTGCCAGCAGTGGAGGGTACTCCTACAATGAGCAGTTCTTC. Amino acid sequence: CASSGGYSYNEQFF.

This clonotype was seen at least ten times. This chain joins TRBV11-2 and TRBJ2-1; D is possibly TRBD2 (6 bases). Germline V CDR1 and CDR2: SGHAT, FQNNGV. Trimming left V 8 bases short and J 5 bases short, with 13 bases between. The CDR3 is 13 amino acids. CDR3 sequence (DNA): TGTGCCAGCCAACGGGAGTTGAACAATGAGCAGTTCTTC. Translation gives CASQRELNNEQFF. Supplemented by reference TRBV11-2 and TRBJ2-1, the full variable domain reads EAGVAQSPRYKIIEKRQSVAFWCNPISGHATLYWYQQILGQGPKLLIQFQNNGVVDDSQLPKDRFSAERLKGVDSTLKIQPAKLEDSAVYLCASQRELNNEQFFGPGTRLTVL.